The 11 T cell receptor beta chains below all came from one sample that was sequenced in a study of T cells in Graves' hyperthyroidism and ophthalmopathy. RNA transcripts served as the template for amplifying TCR beta CDR3 regions. HTBI primers were the set used in a first-round RT-PCR of the TCR CDR3. One entry per CDR3 protein results from TCRdb running MiXCR on the multiplex PCR reads. The table lists 530,000 or so distinct CDR3 sequences, approximately 25% of them singletons. Specimen: blood. These receptors were collected from a woman in her twenties or thirties with Graves' ophthalmopathy.

A few counts support this clonotype. J is TRBJ2-3 and V is TRBV29-1; the D gene is possibly TRBD1 (5 bases). This CDR3 region has 14 residues. Germline CDR1 and CDR2: SQVTM and ANQGSEA. Trimming removed 5 bases at V and 0 bases at J, with 12 bases between. The CDR3 bases are TGCAGCGTTAGTGAGCAGGGAAGCACAGATACGCAGTATTTT. Translating it yields CSVSEQGSTDTQYF.

The chain links TRBV10-3 to TRBJ1-3; TRBD1 aligns across 7 bases. Germline CDR1 and CDR2: ENHRY and SYGVKD. The CDR3 spans 13 residues. Losses at the gene ends were 11 bases for V and 10 bases for J; bases not matched to a gene: 14. The CDR3 sequence is CAAQGQIGETIYF. The CDR3 DNA is TGTGCCGCCCAGGGACAGATCGGCGAAACCATATATTTT.

This clonotype has more than one count but fewer than ten. The chain has TRBV6-5 and TRBJ2-5, with no clear D. The CDR3 has 15 amino acids. V shed 0 bases and J shed 0 bases, with 8 bases lying between them. In germline, CDR1 is MNHEY, CDR2 SVGAGI. The CDR3, as DNA: TGTGCCAGCAGTTACTCTTCAATGTACCAAGAGACCCAGTACTTC. Translated: CASSYSSMYQETQYF.

This chain uses TRBV6-1 with TRBJ2-7; 9 positions agree with TRBD1. J was trimmed by 9 bases and V by 6 bases; bases with no gene match: 6. This CDR3 spans 12 amino acids. The germline gives CDR1 MNHNS, CDR2 SASEGT. The CDR3 DNA reads TGTGCCAGCAGACAGGGGGCGGCCCCGCAGTACTTC. Its protein is CASRQGAAPQYF.

In its sample, this clonotype was seen a few times. This rearrangement joins TRBV20-1 to TRBJ1-1; D ambiguous. V lost 1 base and J 1 base, leaving 10 bases between the germline ends. The CDR3 runs 14 residues. The germline V gene has CDR1 DFQATT and CDR2 SNEGSKA (reference sequence). The CDR3 loop reads CSARGLSWNTEAFF. The CDR3 DNA follows: TGCAGTGCTAGAGGCCTAAGTTGGAACACTGAAGCTTTCTTT.

A few counts support this clonotype. This chain connects TRBV6-1 to TRBJ2-7, with a weak D call TRBD1 (6 bases). Trimming stripped 2 bases from V and 3 bases from J, with 14 bases between. This CDR3 has 15 residues. Germline V gene data show CDR1 as MNHNS and CDR2 as SASEGT. The CDR3 nucleotides are TGTGCCAGCAGTGAAACCCGGACAGTAAGCTACGAGCAGTACTTC. It encodes CASSETRTVSYEQYF.

The chain uses TRBV28 and TRBJ1-2; no firm D call. The germline CDR1 and CDR2 sequences are MDHEN and SYDVKM. V gave up 6 bases and J gave up 4 bases, with 12 bases separating them. The CDR3 loop spans 13 amino acids. DNA for the CDR3: TGTGCCAGCAGGTTAAGGGTGGGCTATGGCTACACCTTC. Its protein is CASRLRVGYGYTF.

In this sample, this clonotype turned up many times. V is TRBV6-1 and J is TRBJ1-3; no clear D gene. Trimming took off 7 bases at V and 0 bases at J, with 10 bases between the two ends. Germline V CDR1 and CDR2: MNHNS, SASEGT. This CDR3 contains 14 residues. For the CDR3, the DNA is TGTGCCAGCATAAAGGTTTCCTCTGGAAACACCATATATTTT. This translates into CASIKVSSGNTIYF.

A note on this clonotype: A clone one base away is much larger, so this may be a read error. This chain links TRBV4-1 with TRBJ1-1; D gene unclear. Per germline, CDR1 MGHRA and CDR2 YSYEKL. The CDR3 is made up of 14 amino acids. CDR3 loop: CASSQDQEVTEALF. The CDR3 DNA reads as TGCGCCAGCAGCCAAGATCAAGAGGTCACTGAAGCTCTCTTT.

This clonotype was counted only a few times. The CDR3 sequence: CASSLATGTNEKLFF. The CDR3 DNA reads TGTGCCAGCAGTTTAGCGACAGGAACTAATGAAAAACTGTTTTTT. The chain employs TRBV12-3 or TRBV12-4 and TRBJ1-4; possibly TRBD1 for D (6 bases). Trimming pared 0 bases from V and 1 base from J, leaving 6 bases between. This CDR3 has 15 amino acids.

This clonotype was seen many times. V usage is TRBV6-2 or TRBV6-3 and J usage is TRBJ1-1; unclear D gene. Trimming left V 6 bases short and J 3 bases short, with 20 bases between. The CDR3 consists of 16 residues. Germline V CDR1 and CDR2: MNHEY, SVGEGT. CDR3 in DNA: TGTGCCAGCAGAACCAGGTATTACGGACCGCACACTGAAGCTTTCTTT. It encodes CASRTRYYGPHTEAFF.